This is a list of T cell receptor beta chains from one sample in a study of PD-L1 blockade in urothelial cancer. Sequencing used immunoSEQ multiplex PCR; TCRdb keeps in-frame clones, though not all of them. The sample lists 30,000 to 40,000 clones, about 93% occurring once. The material sequenced was PBMCs, taken around atezolizumab (anti-PD-L1) treatment. Source of these receptors: a man between 65 and 80 years old with urothelial cancer. CDR3s include the opening cysteine and the closing phenylalanine or tryptophan. The D gene is left open where the match is weak. The size of a clone is reported for some rows only, either as once, few or many, or as a class for expanded clones.

D,size,V,J,CDR3,DNA
.,.,TRBV28,TRBJ1-2,CASSLSSGTNYGYTF,TGTGCCAGCAGTTTAAGTTCAGGAACTAACTATGGCTACACCTTC
TRBD1,.,TRBV2,TRBJ1-1,CARGQGSMNTEAFF,TGTGCCAGAGGACAGGGGAGCATGAACACTGAAGCTTTCTTT
.,.,TRBV27,TRBJ2-7,CASSPIGQTYEQYF,TGTGCCAGCAGTCCCATAGGACAGACCTACGAGCAGTACTTC
.,.,TRBV10-3,TRBJ2-7,CAISESVPGGEQYF,TGTGCCATCAGTGAGTCGGTGCCAGGAGGCGAGCAGTACTTC
.,.,TRBV11-2,TRBJ1-2,CASSLYIPGPRDYGYTF,TGTGCCAGCAGCTTATATATCCCAGGCCCCAGGGACTATGGCTACACCTTC
TRBD1,.,TRBV9,TRBJ1-2,CASSSNQGQGAYGYTF,TGTGCCAGCAGCTCCAACCAGGGACAGGGGGCCTATGGCTACACCTTC
.,.,TRBV18,TRBJ1-2,CASSPGQNYGYTF,TGTGCCAGCTCACCAGGGCAGAACTATGGCTACACCTTC
TRBD2,.,TRBV19,TRBJ2-3,CASSIGLVGTDTQYF,TGTGCCAGTAGTATCGGACTAGTGGGTACAGATACGCAGTATTTT
TRBD1,.,TRBV27,TRBJ1-1,CASSSQGSNTEAFF,TGTGCCAGCAGTTCACAGGGGAGCAACACTGAAGCTTTCTTT
TRBD1,.,TRBV16,TRBJ1-5,CASSHSAGGGQPQHF,TGTGCCAGCAGCCATTCTGCAGGGGGAGGTCAGCCCCAGCATTTT
.,.,TRBV7-6,TRBJ2-7,CASSFMGGEQYF,TGTGCCAGCAGCTTCATGGGCGGGGAGCAGTACTTC
.,.,TRBV4-2,TRBJ2-7,CASSQAGSYEQYF,TGTGCCAGCAGCCAAGCGGGTTCCTACGAGCAGTACTTC
TRBD1,.,TRBV9,TRBJ2-2,CASSPWTGDPGELFF,TGTGCCAGCAGCCCATGGACAGGGGACCCCGGGGAGCTGTTTTTT
TRBD1,once,TRBV28,TRBJ1-5,CASHRQGMDQPQHF,TGTGCCAGCCATCGACAGGGGATGGATCAGCCCCAGCATTTT
TRBD1,.,TRBV7-6,TRBJ2-7,CASSRGQTYEQYF,TGTGCCAGCAGCCGGGGACAGACCTACGAGCAGTACTTC
.,.,TRBV27,TRBJ2-5,CASSLRRGHIRETQYF,TGTGCCAGCAGTTTACGTAGGGGACACATCAGAGAGACCCAGTACTTC
TRBD2,.,TRBV10-3,TRBJ2-2,CAISEGLAVNTGELFF,TGTGCCATCAGTGAGGGACTAGCGGTAAACACCGGGGAGCTGTTTTTT
.,.,TRBV10-2,TRBJ1-1,CASSESSGRVFLRNTEAFF,TGCGCCAGCAGTGAGTCTAGCGGCAGGGTATTCCTAAGAAACACTGAAGCTTTCTTT
TRBD2,.,TRBV19,TRBJ2-1,CASSIFAGGVDEQFF,TGTGCCAGTAGTATATTCGCGGGAGGTGTTGATGAGCAGTTCTTC
.,.,TRBV25-1,TRBJ2-5,CASSEFGRVGETQYF,TGTGCCAGCAGTGAATTTGGCAGGGTGGGGGAGACCCAGTACTTC
.,once,TRBV28,TRBJ1-1,CASSLGGGNTEAFF,TGTGCCAGCAGTTTAGGGGGAGGGAACACTGAAGCTTTCTTT
.,once,TRBV20-1,TRBJ1-1,CSPGGRGAFF,TGCAGTCCCGGCGGCCGGGGAGCTTTCTTT
TRBD1,.,TRBV5-1,TRBJ1-4,CASSLEGRGEKKLFF,TGCGCCAGCAGCTTGGAGGGCAGGGGGGAGAAAAAACTGTTTTTT
.,.,TRBV9,TRBJ1-1,CASSVEAGPGTEAFF,TGTGCCAGCAGCGTAGAGGCAGGACCGGGGACTGAAGCTTTCTTT
TRBD2,.,TRBV19,TRBJ2-3,CASSVTSGRTDTQYF,TGTGCCAGTAGTGTAACTAGCGGCCGCACAGATACGCAGTATTTT
TRBD2,.,TRBV5-1,TRBJ2-2,CASGDPGLARNTGELFF,TGCGCCAGCGGGGATCCGGGACTAGCTAGGAACACCGGGGAGCTGTTTTTT
.,.,TRBV6-1,TRBJ2-1,CASSEAQAAGLGNEQFF,TGTGCCAGCAGTGAAGCGCAAGCGGCTGGGCTGGGGAATGAGCAGTTCTTC
.,.,TRBV10-2,TRBJ1-2,CASSESSGLNYGYTF,TGCGCCAGCAGTGAGTCGTCAGGCCTTAACTATGGCTACACCTTC
TRBD2,once,TRBV4-1,TRBJ2-1,CASSQATWAGGSGYNEQFF,TGCGCCAGCAGCCAAGCCACATGGGCGGGAGGGTCGGGGTACAATGAGCAGTTCTTC
.,.,TRBV5-1,TRBJ1-1,CASSLRSNTEAFF,TGCGCCAGCAGCTTGCGGTCGAACACTGAAGCTTTCTTT
TRBD2,.,TRBV7-3,TRBJ2-3,CASSPPRGSGMINTQYF,TGTGCCAGCAGCCCACCCCGTGGTAGCGGGATGATAAATACGCAGTATTTT
TRBD2,.,TRBV28,TRBJ2-1,CASKKREGYNEQFF,TGTGCCAGCAAAAAGCGGGAGGGTTACAATGAGCAGTTCTTC
TRBD2,.,TRBV9,TRBJ2-2,CASSDSGVSGELFF,TGTGCCAGCAGCGATAGCGGGGTTTCCGGGGAGCTGTTTTTT
TRBD2,.,TRBV7-8,TRBJ2-7,CASSLEGTSRIYEQYF,TGTGCCAGCAGCTTAGAAGGGACTAGCCGGATCTACGAGCAGTACTTC
TRBD1,few,TRBV27,TRBJ2-5,CASSPQRTGGPETQYF,TGTGCCAGCAGTCCCCAACGGACAGGGGGCCCAGAGACCCAGTACTTC
TRBD1,few,TRBV30,TRBJ1-2,CAWSLSRDRVIYGYTF,TGTGCCTGGAGTCTCAGCCGGGACAGGGTTATCTATGGCTACACCTTC
TRBD2,few,TRBV19,TRBJ2-7,CASSSGRAGEQYF,TGTGCCAGTTCGAGCGGGAGGGCGGGGGAGCAGTACTTC
TRBD1,.,TRBV19,TRBJ2-7,CASSISGTGGEQYF,TGTGCCAGTAGTATCAGTGGGACAGGGGGGGAGCAGTACTTC
TRBD2,.,TRBV15,TRBJ2-7,CATSRGTSGSPLTEQYF,TGTGCCACCAGCAGGGGGACTAGCGGGAGCCCACTTACCGAGCAGTACTTC
.,.,TRBV19,TRBJ2-1,CASSIVRVTLNNEQFF,TGTGCCAGTAGTATAGTCCGGGTGACCCTGAACAATGAGCAGTTCTTC
TRBD2,once,TRBV5-1,TRBJ2-3,CASSIGTSGPFTDTQYF,TGCGCCAGCAGCATAGGGACTAGCGGGCCCTTCACAGATACGCAGTATTTT
TRBD1,once,TRBV5-1,TRBJ1-5,CASRPTGGSNQPQHF,TGCGCCAGCAGACCGACAGGGGGTAGCAATCAGCCCCAGCATTTT
.,.,TRBV25-1,TRBJ2-5,CASSEWQNQETQYF,TGTGCCAGCAGTGAATGGCAGAACCAAGAGACCCAGTACTTC
TRBD1,.,TRBV10-3,TRBJ1-1,CAISGGQGGTEAFF,TGTGCCATCAGTGGGGGACAGGGCGGGACTGAAGCTTTCTTT
TRBD2,.,TRBV28,TRBJ2-7,CASSLWGGDAGTYEQYF,TGTGCCAGCAGTTTATGGGGGGGGGATGCGGGAACCTACGAGCAGTACTTC
.,.,TRBV5-5,TRBJ1-2,CASSFRGRDYGYTF,TGTGCCAGCAGCTTCAGGGGCCGCGACTATGGCTACACCTTC
TRBD2,once,TRBV2,TRBJ2-5,CASSAGLAVETQYF,TGTGCCAGCAGCGCGGGACTAGCAGTGGAGACCCAGTACTTC
TRBD1,.,TRBV18,TRBJ2-7,CASSPREQGEQYF,TGTGCCAGCTCACCTAGGGAACAGGGGGAGCAGTACTTC
TRBD2,.,TRBV9,TRBJ2-2,CASSISGRGIGELFF,TGTGCCAGCAGCATTAGCGGGAGGGGTATCGGGGAGCTGTTTTTT
TRBD2,once,TRBV19,TRBJ2-3,CASSSTSGRADTQYF,TGTGCCAGTAGTTCGACTAGCGGGAGGGCAGATACGCAGTATTTT
.,.,TRBV28,TRBJ2-7,CASSSPEGRQYF,TGTGCCAGCAGTTCCCCGGAGGGTCGACAGTACTTC
TRBD1,.,TRBV19,TRBJ2-2,CASRPKGQGARRDTGELFF,TGTGCCAGTAGACCGAAAGGACAGGGGGCGCGAAGAGACACCGGGGAGCTGTTTTTT
TRBD1,once,TRBV11-2,TRBJ1-3,CASSTGGQGSGNTIYF,TGTGCCAGCAGCACAGGGGGGCAAGGCTCTGGAAACACCATATATTTT
.,.,TRBV11-2,TRBJ1-3,CASSMVGGSSGNTIYF,TGTGCCAGCAGCATGGTTGGGGGGTCGTCTGGAAACACCATATATTTT
TRBD2,.,TRBV11-2,TRBJ2-1,CASSLDLIVLAGGDNEQFF,TGTGCCAGCAGCTTAGATCTAATTGTCCTAGCGGGGGGAGACAATGAGCAGTTCTTC
.,medium-sized,TRBV2,TRBJ1-1,CASSYLFRTEAFF,TGTGCCAGCAGTTACTTGTTCCGGACTGAAGCTTTCTTT
.,.,TRBV5-4,TRBJ2-2,CASSLAPQAANTGELFF,TGTGCCAGCAGCTTGGCCCCTCAGGCTGCGAACACCGGGGAGCTGTTTTTT